What follows is one T cell receptor (beta chain) and its context. Its antigen is currently unknown. These data come from a study of response to subunit inactivated influenza vaccine. Findings and limits, study-wide: The authors suggested that every seasonal influenza vaccination recruits few new T cells.

The CDR3 contains 15 residues. The germline gives CDR1 SGHRS, CDR2 YFSETQ. V gave up 6 bases and J gave up 2 bases; unmatched junction bases: 9. MiXCR, applied by TCRdb to the RT-PCR reads, yields one record per CDR3 protein. This table has approximately 570,000 distinct CDR3 sequences, 7.5% to 8.5% appearing once. The input for sequencing was PBMCs from blood, taken roughly 24 months after vaccination. The sequence was obtained from a man aged 50-75 years who received an inactivated influenza vaccine. V usage is TRBV5-1 and J usage is TRBJ1-2; 8 nucleotides match TRBD1. The CDR3 DNA reads as TGCGCCAGCAACACAGGGGGACGCGCGAACTATGGCTACACCTTC. Protein: CASNTGGRANYGYTF.